This T cell receptor (beta chain) appears in the sequencing data of a study of shared clonotypes between healthy human individuals. Study overall: CD8 memory received one plate per donor, CD8 naive two, CD4 memory three and CD4 naive three.

This clone was picked up one time. Libraries were prepared by immunoSEQ multiplex PCR; TCRdb keeps only in-frame clonotypes and omits some of them. The sample holds approximately 330,000 clones, roughly 80% seen once. The CDR3 has 15 residues. Germline CDR1 and CDR2: MDHEN and SYDVKM. V shed 6 bases and J 6 bases; nucleotides not matched to a gene: 9. This receptor was identified in a man aged 25-45 years in good health. The source material was memory CD4+ T cells sorted from blood. As for subset: CD45RA-negative fraction. The genes are TRBV28 and TRBJ2-1; 9 positions agree with TRBD2. The CDR3 DNA sequence: TGTGCCAGCAGCTCAATAGCGGGAGTGATCAATGAGCAGTTCTTC. Protein product: CASSSIAGVINEQFF.